The sequence of this T cell receptor (beta chain) was determined in a study of T cells in Graves' hyperthyroidism and ophthalmopathy. On the study more broadly: The blood sample was taken at first diagnosis, before treatment began. Regarding the study as a whole: Most expanded thyroid clonotypes above 0.001 also appeared in blood.

Germline loops: CDR1 SEHNR, CDR2 FQNEAQ (reference sequence). V lost 6 bases and J 0 bases, leaving 16 bases between the germline ends. This CDR3 has 16 amino acids. Authors of the study amplified TCR beta CDR3 regions from RNA transcripts. Primed by the HTBI set, a first-round RT-PCR was run on the TCR CDR3. TCRdb recomputed calls from the multiplex PCR reads with MiXCR, one row per CDR3 protein. This sample has 690,000 or so distinct CDR3 sequences; around 19% occur once, and the top ten carry approximately 15%. In this sample, this clonotype turned up many times. The antigen is unknown. Diagnosing involved the use of clinical symptoms, serum thyroxine and TRAb, thyroid ultrasound and orbital computed tomography.

V and J are TRBV7-9 and TRBJ2-3; D possibly corresponds to TRBD2 (5 bases). Sample: blood. This clonotype was sampled from a woman in her 50s with Graves' hyperthyroidism that later progressed to Graves' ophthalmopathy. CDR3: CASRGMDLHSTDTQYF. DNA of the CDR3: TGTGCCAGCAGGGGGATGGACTTACATAGCACAGATACGCAGTATTTT.